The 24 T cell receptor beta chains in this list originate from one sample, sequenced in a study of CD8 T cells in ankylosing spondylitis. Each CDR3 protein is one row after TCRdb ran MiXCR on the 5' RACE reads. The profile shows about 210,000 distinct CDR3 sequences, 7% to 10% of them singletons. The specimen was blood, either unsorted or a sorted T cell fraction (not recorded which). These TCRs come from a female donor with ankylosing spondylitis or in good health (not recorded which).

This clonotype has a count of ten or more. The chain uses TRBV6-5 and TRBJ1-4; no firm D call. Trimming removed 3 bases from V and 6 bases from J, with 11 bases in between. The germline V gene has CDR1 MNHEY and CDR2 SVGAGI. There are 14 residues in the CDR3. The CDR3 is CASSYLAGDEKLFF. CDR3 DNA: TGTGCCAGCAGTTATCTGGCAGGAGATGAAAAACTGTTTTTT.

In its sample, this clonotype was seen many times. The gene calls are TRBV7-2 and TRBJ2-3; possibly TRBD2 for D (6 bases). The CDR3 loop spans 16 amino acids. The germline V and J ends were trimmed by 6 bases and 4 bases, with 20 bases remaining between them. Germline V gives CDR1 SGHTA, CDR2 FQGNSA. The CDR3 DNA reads TGTGCCAGCAGGGATGGACCGGGACTCAGCCCAGATACGCAGTATTTT. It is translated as CASRDGPGLSPDTQYF.

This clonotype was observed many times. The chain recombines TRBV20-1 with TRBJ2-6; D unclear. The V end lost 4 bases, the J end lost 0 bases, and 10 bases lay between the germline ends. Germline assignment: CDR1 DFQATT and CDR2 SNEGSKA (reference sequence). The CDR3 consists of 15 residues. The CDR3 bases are TGCAGTGCTATACCCCGGACCTCTGGGGCCAACGTCCTGACTTTC. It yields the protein CSAIPRTSGANVLTF.

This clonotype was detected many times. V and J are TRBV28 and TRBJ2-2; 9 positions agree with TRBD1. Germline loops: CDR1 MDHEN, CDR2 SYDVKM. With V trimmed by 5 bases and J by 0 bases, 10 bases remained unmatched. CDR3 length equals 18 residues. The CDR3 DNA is TGTGCCAGCAGTCATATCACGGGACAGGGACCGAACACCGGGGAGCTGTTTTTT. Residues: CASSHITGQGPNTGELFF.

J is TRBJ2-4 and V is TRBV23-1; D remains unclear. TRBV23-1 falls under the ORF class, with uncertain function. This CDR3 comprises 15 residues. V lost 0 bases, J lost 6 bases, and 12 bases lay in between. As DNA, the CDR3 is TGCGCCAGCAGTCAATCCTGCGACGGTGGAAACATTCAGTACTTC. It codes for CASSQSCDGGNIQYF.

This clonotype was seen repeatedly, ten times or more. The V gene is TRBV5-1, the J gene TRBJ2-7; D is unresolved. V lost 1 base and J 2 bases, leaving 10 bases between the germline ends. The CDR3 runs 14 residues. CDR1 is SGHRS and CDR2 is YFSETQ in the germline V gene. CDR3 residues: CASSLFLGPYEQYF. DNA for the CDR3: TGCGCCAGCAGCTTGTTCTTAGGACCCTACGAGCAGTACTTC. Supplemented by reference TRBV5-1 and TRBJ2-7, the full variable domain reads KAGVTQTPRYLIKTRGQQVTLSCSPISGHRSVSWYQQTPGQGLQFLFEYFSETQRNKGNFPGRFSGRQFSNSRSEMNVSTLELGDSALYLCASSLFLGPYEQYFGPGTRLTVT.

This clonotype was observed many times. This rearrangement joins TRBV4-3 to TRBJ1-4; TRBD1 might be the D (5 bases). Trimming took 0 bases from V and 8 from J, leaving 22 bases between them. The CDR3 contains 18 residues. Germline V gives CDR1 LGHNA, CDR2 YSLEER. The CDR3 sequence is CASSQDAGDGVTSEKLFF. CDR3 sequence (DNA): TGCGCCAGCAGCCAAGATGCCGGGGACGGAGTTACTTCGGAAAAACTGTTTTTT.

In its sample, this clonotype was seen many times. The CDR3 coding sequence is TGTGCCATCAGTGTGGGGACAGATACGCAGTATTTT. Translating it yields CAISVGTDTQYF. V usage is TRBV10-3 and J usage is TRBJ2-3; D remains ambiguous. This CDR3 has 12 amino acids. CDR1 and CDR2 from the germline V gene are ENHRY and SYGVKD. With 4 bases removed from V and 3 bases from J, the gap between germline ends came to 5 bases.

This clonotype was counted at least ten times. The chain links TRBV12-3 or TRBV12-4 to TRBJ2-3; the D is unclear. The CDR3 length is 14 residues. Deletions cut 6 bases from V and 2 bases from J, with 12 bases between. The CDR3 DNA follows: TGTGCCAGCAGCAGGACCGACATCACAGATACGCAGTATTTT. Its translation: CASSRTDITDTQYF.

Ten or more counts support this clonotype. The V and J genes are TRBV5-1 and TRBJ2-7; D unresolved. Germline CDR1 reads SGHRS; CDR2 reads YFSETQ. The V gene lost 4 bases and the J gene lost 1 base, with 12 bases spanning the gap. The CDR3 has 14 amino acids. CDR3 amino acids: CASSPWQTSYEQYF. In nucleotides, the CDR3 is TGCGCCAGCAGCCCCTGGCAGACTTCCTACGAGCAGTACTTC.

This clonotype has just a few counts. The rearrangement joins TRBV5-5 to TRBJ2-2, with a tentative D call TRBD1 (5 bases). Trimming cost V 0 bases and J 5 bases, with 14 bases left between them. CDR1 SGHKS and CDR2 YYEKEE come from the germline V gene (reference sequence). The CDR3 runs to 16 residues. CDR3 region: CASSLGLMGRTGELFF. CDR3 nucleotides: TGTGCCAGCAGCTTGGGGTTAATGGGGCGAACCGGGGAGCTGTTTTTT. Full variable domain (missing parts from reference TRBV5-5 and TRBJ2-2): DAGVTQSPTHLIKTRGQQVTLRCSPISGHKSVSWYQQVLGQGPQFIFQYYEKEERGRGNFPDRFSARQFPNYSSELNVNALLLGDSALYLCASSLGLMGRTGELFFGEGSRLTVL.

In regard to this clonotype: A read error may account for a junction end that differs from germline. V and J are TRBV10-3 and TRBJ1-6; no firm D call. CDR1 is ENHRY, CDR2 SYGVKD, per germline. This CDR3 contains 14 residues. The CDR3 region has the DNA TGTGCCATCAGTGAGTCCACAGCTAATTCACCCCACCACTTT. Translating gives CAISESTANSPHHF.

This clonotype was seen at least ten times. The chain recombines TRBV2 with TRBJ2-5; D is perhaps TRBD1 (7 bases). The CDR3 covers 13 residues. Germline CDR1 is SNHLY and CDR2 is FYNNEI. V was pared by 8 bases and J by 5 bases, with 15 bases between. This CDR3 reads CASGEDRHETQYF. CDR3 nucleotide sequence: TGTGCCAGCGGGGAGGACAGGCACGAGACCCAGTACTTC.

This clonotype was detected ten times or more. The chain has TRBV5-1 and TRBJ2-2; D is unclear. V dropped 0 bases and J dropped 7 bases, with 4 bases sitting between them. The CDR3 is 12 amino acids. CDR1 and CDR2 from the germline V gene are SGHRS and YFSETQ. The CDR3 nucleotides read TGCGCCAGCAGCTTGGATAGCGGGGAGCTGTTTTTT. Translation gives CASSLDSGELFF.

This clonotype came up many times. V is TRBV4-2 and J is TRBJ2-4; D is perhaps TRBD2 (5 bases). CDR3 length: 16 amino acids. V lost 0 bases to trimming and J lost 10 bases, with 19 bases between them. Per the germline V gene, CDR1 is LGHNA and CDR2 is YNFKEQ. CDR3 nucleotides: TGTGCCAGCAGCCAAGATAGCGACATTCGGAGCAAGATTCAGTACTTC. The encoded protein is CASSQDSDIRSKIQYF.

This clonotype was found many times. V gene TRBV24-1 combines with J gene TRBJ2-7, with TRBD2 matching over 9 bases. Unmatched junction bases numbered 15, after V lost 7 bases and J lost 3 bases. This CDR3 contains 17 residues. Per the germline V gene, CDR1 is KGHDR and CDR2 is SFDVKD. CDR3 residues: CATSPAGGPSLYYEQYF. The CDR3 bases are TGTGCCACCAGCCCAGCGGGAGGACCCAGCCTCTACTACGAGCAGTACTTC.

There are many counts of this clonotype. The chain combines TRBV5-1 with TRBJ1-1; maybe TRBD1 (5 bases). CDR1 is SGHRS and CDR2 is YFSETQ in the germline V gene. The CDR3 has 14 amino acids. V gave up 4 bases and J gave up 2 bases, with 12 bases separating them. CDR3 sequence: CASSVQAGNTEAFF. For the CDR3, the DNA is TGCGCCAGCAGCGTACAGGCGGGTAACACTGAAGCTTTCTTT. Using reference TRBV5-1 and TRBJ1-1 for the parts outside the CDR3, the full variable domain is KAGVTQTPRYLIKTRGQQVTLSCSPISGHRSVSWYQQTPGQGLQFLFEYFSETQRNKGNFPGRFSGRQFSNSRSEMNVSTLELGDSALYLCASSVQAGNTEAFFGQGTRLTVV.

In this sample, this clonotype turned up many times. CDR3 loop: CASSLGTGGGYEQYF. The CDR3, as DNA: TGTGCCAGCAGCCTCGGGACAGGGGGCGGGTACGAGCAGTACTTC. The V and J genes are TRBV7-6 and TRBJ2-7; 12 bases fit TRBD1. The CDR3 extends over 15 amino acids. The junction had 6 bases not matched to a gene; V was cut back by 5 bases and J by 4 bases. The germline V gene has CDR1 SGHVS and CDR2 FNYEAQ.

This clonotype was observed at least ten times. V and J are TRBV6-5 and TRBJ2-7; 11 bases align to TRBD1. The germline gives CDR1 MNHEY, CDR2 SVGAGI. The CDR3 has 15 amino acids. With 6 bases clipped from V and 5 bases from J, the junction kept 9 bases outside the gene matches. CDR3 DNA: TGTGCCAGCAGGTACACCGGGACAGGGGGAGACGAGCAGTACTTC. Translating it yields CASRYTGTGGDEQYF.

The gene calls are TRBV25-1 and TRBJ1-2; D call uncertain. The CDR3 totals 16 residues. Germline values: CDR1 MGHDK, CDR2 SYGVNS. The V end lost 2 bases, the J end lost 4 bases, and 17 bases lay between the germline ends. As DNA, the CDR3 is TGTGCCAGCAGTGAACCCCTCGCGGGAATGGGCTATGGCTACACCTTC. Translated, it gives CASSEPLAGMGYGYTF.

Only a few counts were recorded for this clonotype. Here the CDR3 DNA reads TGCGCCAGCACCCTCCCCGGACAAGACAATGAGCAGTTCTTC. This gives the protein CASTLPGQDNEQFF. This sequence joins TRBV5-1 and TRBJ2-1; possibly TRBD1 for D (5 bases). This CDR3 has 14 residues. V was shortened by 6 bases and J by 5 bases, with 15 bases between the two germline ends. Germline CDR1 SGHRS, CDR2 YFSETQ. The full variable domain, its missing parts supplied by reference TRBV5-1 and TRBJ2-1, is KAGVTQTPRYLIKTRGQQVTLSCSPISGHRSVSWYQQTPGQGLQFLFEYFSETQRNKGNFPGRFSGRQFSNSRSEMNVSTLELGDSALYLCASTLPGQDNEQFFGPGTRLTVL.

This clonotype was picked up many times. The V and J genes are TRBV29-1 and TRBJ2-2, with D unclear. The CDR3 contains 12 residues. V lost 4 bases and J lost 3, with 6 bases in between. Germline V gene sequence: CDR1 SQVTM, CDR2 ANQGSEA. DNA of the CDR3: TGCAGCGTTGGGGCCTACACCGGGGAGCTGTTTTTT. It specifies CSVGAYTGELFF.

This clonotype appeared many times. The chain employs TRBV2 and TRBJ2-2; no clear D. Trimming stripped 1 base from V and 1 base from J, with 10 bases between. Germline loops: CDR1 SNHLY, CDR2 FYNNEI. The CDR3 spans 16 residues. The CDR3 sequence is CASSEVDWGNTGELFF. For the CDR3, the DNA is TGTGCCAGCAGTGAAGTCGACTGGGGGAACACCGGGGAGCTGTTTTTT.

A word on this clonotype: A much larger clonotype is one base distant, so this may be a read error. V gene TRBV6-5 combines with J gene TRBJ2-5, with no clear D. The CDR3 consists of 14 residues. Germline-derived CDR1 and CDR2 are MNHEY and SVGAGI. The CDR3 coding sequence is TGTGTCAGCAGTTACTACGGCCCCCAAGAGACCCAGTACTTC. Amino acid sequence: CVSSYYGPQETQYF.